These T cell receptor beta chains were read from a single sample in a study of blood T cell repertoires in COVID-19. Clones were read by immunoSEQ multiplex PCR, and TCRdb kept only the in-frame ones, dropping some. The sample lists about 210,000 clones, about 90% occurring once. Source material: PBMCs or T cells enriched from blood (not recorded which). These receptor sequences come from a man younger than 45 who had recovered from COVID-19. Each CDR3 is given with its conserved first and last residue. The order of the fields is CDR3 length, D gene, V gene, clone size, J gene, CDR3 protein, CDR3 DNA. D genes are given only for firm matches. Some rows have no size entry. The others give once, few or many, or a class for an expanded clone.

>14|TRBD1|TRBV11-3|-|TRBJ2-2
CASSLQGAGGELFF
TGTGCCAGCAGCTTGCAGGGGGCCGGCGGGGAGCTGTTTTTT
>15|-|TRBV7-7|-|TRBJ2-1
CASSLLSSSYNEQFF
TGTGCTAGCAGTCTTCTCTCGAGCTCCTACAATGAGCAGTTCTTC
>14|TRBD1|TRBV5-5|-|TRBJ1-3
CASSLGQGGNTIYF
TGTGCCAGCAGCTTGGGACAGGGGGGAAACACCATATATTTT
>14|-|TRBV6-5|-|TRBJ1-1
CASSLSSELYQAFF
TGTGCCAGCAGCCTATCAAGCGAGCTTTATCAAGCTTTCTTT
>16|TRBD1|TRBV27|-|TRBJ2-2
CASTQSGTVNTGELFF
TGTGCCAGCACCCAATCGGGGACAGTTAACACCGGGGAGCTGTTTTTT
>21|TRBD2|TRBV5-1|-|TRBJ2-5
CASSPRGGLGLAGIGRETQYF
TGCGCCAGCAGCCCACGGGGGGGGCTGGGACTAGCGGGGATAGGGCGAGAGACCCAGTACTTC
>14|TRBD1|TRBV5-6|once|TRBJ1-2
CASSWDRGEDGYTF
TGTGCCAGCAGCTGGGACAGGGGGGAGGATGGCTACACCTTC
>14|-|TRBV6-5|once|TRBJ2-3
CASSYPGGTDTQYF
TGTGCCAGCAGTTACCCCGGGGGCACAGATACGCAGTATTTT
>13|TRBD1|TRBV6-5|-|TRBJ2-7
CASGQDPSYEQYF
TGTGCCAGTGGACAGGACCCTTCCTACGAGCAGTACTTC
>14|-|TRBV6-5|-|TRBJ2-1
CATYRARSYNEQFF
TGTGCCACCTACAGGGCCCGCTCCTACAATGAGCAGTTCTTC
>16|TRBD2|TRBV4-1|once|TRBJ2-1
CASSQLSGSSYNEQFF
TGCGCCAGCAGCCAACTTAGCGGGAGCTCCTACAATGAGCAGTTCTTC
>11|-|TRBV12-3/TRBV12-4|-|TRBJ1-6
CASSNNSPLHF
TGTGCCAGCAGCAATAATTCACCCCTCCACTTT
>15|TRBD1|TRBV15|-|TRBJ1-4
CATRVPGGRNEKLFF
TGTGCCACCAGGGTCCCAGGGGGGCGGAATGAAAAACTGTTTTTT
>13|TRBD1|TRBV15|-|TRBJ2-7
CATRTGASYEQYF
TGTGCCACCAGGACAGGGGCCTCCTACGAGCAGTACTTC
>14|TRBD1|TRBV13|-|TRBJ1-1
CASSLDRGNTEAFF
TGTGCCAGCAGCCTCGACAGGGGGAACACTGAAGCTTTCTTT
>15|TRBD1|TRBV27|-|TRBJ1-4
CASSFMGQGSEKLFF
TGTGCCAGCAGTTTTATGGGACAGGGCAGCGAAAAACTGTTTTTT
>15|-|TRBV3-1/TRBV3-2|-|TRBJ2-5
CASSRAGQGGETQYF
TGTGCCAGCAGCCGAGCGGGCCAGGGTGGAGAGACCCAGTACTTC
>16|TRBD2|TRBV13|once|TRBJ2-3
CASSLGAGELADTQYF
TGTGCCAGCAGCTTAGGAGCGGGGGAGCTCGCCGATACGCAGTATTTT
>14|-|TRBV7-9|few|TRBJ2-7
CASSFFGSSYEQYF
TGTGCCAGCAGCTTTTTTGGGAGCTCCTACGAGCAGTACTTC
>13|-|TRBV18|-|TRBJ1-2
CASSPDRTYGYTF
TGTGCCAGCTCACCAGACAGGACCTATGGCTACACCTTC
>15|TRBD2|TRBV2|once|TRBJ2-5
CASRGVSGIQETQYF
TGTGCCAGCAGGGGGGTTAGCGGGATCCAAGAGACCCAGTACTTC
>13|-|TRBV12-3/TRBV12-4|-|TRBJ1-5
CASSLQGQQPQHF
TGTGCCAGCAGTTTGCAGGGGCAGCAGCCCCAGCATTTT
>16|-|TRBV21-1|-|TRBJ1-5
CASSLRGGRSNQPQHF
TGTGCCAGCAGCCTTAGGGGGGGGCGAAGCAATCAGCCCCAGCATTTT
>16|TRBD1|TRBV6-1|-|TRBJ1-2
CASSEAGGVSNYGYTF
TGTGCCAGCAGTGAAGCAGGGGGCGTGTCTAACTATGGCTACACCTTC
>15|-|TRBV30|-|TRBJ2-3
CAWSVRGWYTDTQYF
TGTGCCTGGAGTGTACGGGGGTGGTACACAGATACGCAGTATTTT
>13|-|TRBV11-3|once|TRBJ1-1
CASSPRQKSEAFF
TGTGCCAGCAGCCCCCGACAGAAGAGTGAAGCTTTCTTT
>15|TRBD2|TRBV27|-|TRBJ2-7
CASSLAASGDYEQYF
TGTGCCAGCAGTTTAGCCGCTAGCGGAGACTACGAGCAGTACTTC
>19|TRBD1|TRBV27|-|TRBJ2-2
CASSPRTGGVSRGTGELFF
TGTGCCAGCAGTCCTCGGACAGGGGGCGTCTCTAGAGGGACCGGGGAGCTGTTTTTT
>15|TRBD1|TRBV23-1|-|TRBJ2-2
CASRLTGTGTGELFF
TGCGCCAGCAGACTAACCGGGACAGGGACCGGGGAGCTGTTTTTT
>15|TRBD2|TRBV6-5|-|TRBJ2-1
CASGDSGASYNEQFF
TGTGCCAGCGGAGATAGCGGGGCCTCCTACAATGAGCAGTTCTTC
>13|TRBD1|TRBV10-1|-|TRBJ2-1
CANRDRVHNEQFF
TGCGCCAACCGGGACAGGGTACACAATGAGCAGTTCTTC
>14|-|TRBV18|-|TRBJ1-1
CASSPHPPSTEAFF
TGTGCCAGCTCACCTCACCCCCCCAGCACTGAAGCTTTCTTT
>14|-|TRBV6-5|-|TRBJ2-7
CASSYSRGKGGQYF
TGTGCCAGCAGTTACTCGAGAGGGAAAGGCGGGCAGTACTTC
>15|TRBD2|TRBV29-1|-|TRBJ2-7
CSVLTSGGPSYEQYF
TGCAGCGTGCTGACTAGCGGGGGACCCTCTTACGAGCAGTACTTC
>20|TRBD2|TRBV4-2|few|TRBJ2-3
CASSHPGIAGVMLGTDTQYF
TGTGCCAGCAGCCACCCTGGGATAGCGGGGGTCATGTTGGGCACAGATACGCAGTATTTT
>16|TRBD1|TRBV5-1|-|TRBJ1-2
CASSLDSGTGEHGYTF
TGCGCCAGCAGCTTGGATTCGGGGACAGGGGAGCATGGCTACACCTTC
>14|TRBD1|TRBV29-1|-|TRBJ2-1
CSVNRDRDYNEQFF
TGCAGCGTAAACCGGGACAGGGACTACAATGAGCAGTTCTTC
>17|TRBD1|TRBV27|-|TRBJ1-2
CASSADSGTVPHYAYTF
TGTGCCAGCAGTGCCGACTCAGGGACAGTGCCTCACTATGCCTACACCTTC
>16|-|TRBV30|-|TRBJ1-3
CAWSDPRASSGNTIYF
TGTGCCTGGAGCGACCCCAGGGCGAGCTCTGGAAACACCATATATTTT
>12|TRBD1|TRBV6-5|-|TRBJ1-2
CASRGQGAGYTF
TGTGCCAGCAGAGGACAGGGGGCTGGCTACACCTTC
>15|TRBD1|TRBV2|-|TRBJ2-5
CASRRDRGLGETQYF
TGTGCCAGCAGGAGGGACAGGGGGTTGGGTGAGACCCAGTACTTC
>16|-|TRBV10-3|-|TRBJ2-3
CAISPSTGPSTDTQYF
TGTGCCATCAGCCCCTCGACAGGACCAAGCACAGATACGCAGTATTTT
>15|-|TRBV4-3|-|TRBJ2-5
CASSQATSTQETQYF
TGCGCCAGCAGCCAAGCAACTAGTACCCAAGAGACCCAGTACTTC
>13|-|TRBV2|-|TRBJ1-3
CASREQGGNTIYF
TGTGCCAGCAGGGAACAGGGTGGAAACACCATATATTTT
>15|TRBD2|TRBV7-8|-|TRBJ2-7
CASSLEGGVGHEQYF
TGTGCCAGCAGCTTAGAGGGAGGGGTTGGACACGAGCAGTACTTC
>14|TRBD2|TRBV7-9|-|TRBJ2-7
CASSKTSGRDEQYF
TGTGCCAGCAGCAAAACTAGCGGGAGAGACGAGCAGTACTTC
>16|TRBD1|TRBV9|-|TRBJ2-3
CASSALQGTSTDTQYF
TGTGCCAGCAGCGCCCTACAGGGGACGAGCACAGATACGCAGTATTTT
>14|-|TRBV3-1/TRBV3-2|-|TRBJ1-1
CASSQAGRATEAFF
TGTGCCAGCAGCCAAGCGGGCAGGGCCACTGAAGCTTTCTTT
>13|TRBD1|TRBV29-1|-|TRBJ1-5
CSVATGNYQPQHF
TGCAGCGTTGCGACAGGGAACTATCAGCCCCAGCATTTT
>16|-|TRBV5-8|once|TRBJ1-4
CASSLVRRATNEKLFF
TGTGCCAGCAGCTTGGTTAGGAGGGCAACTAATGAAAAACTGTTTTTT
>14|-|TRBV5-6|few|TRBJ1-5
CASSSSYRDQPQHF
TGTGCCAGCAGCTCCTCATACCGGGATCAGCCCCAGCATTTT
>14|TRBD1|TRBV4-1|-|TRBJ1-2
CASSHLRGLDGYTF
TGCGCCAGCAGCCACCTCAGGGGGTTGGACGGCTACACCTTC
>13|TRBD1|TRBV30|once|TRBJ1-2
CAWRRDRTDGYTF
TGTGCCTGGAGACGGGACAGGACGGATGGCTACACCTTC
>13|-|TRBV12-3/TRBV12-4|-|TRBJ1-1
CASSPHQNTEAFF
TGTGCCAGCAGTCCACACCAGAACACTGAAGCTTTCTTT